This T cell receptor (beta chain) was identified during a study of Tregs in tolerant kidney transplant recipients. Study findings and constraints: Validation in larger populations is needed because few patients were studied. This study did not directly address biological reproducibility.

Turning to this clone: Its target is unknown.

Per the germline V gene, CDR1 is MNHEY and CDR2 is SVGAGI. V was cut by 4 bases and J by 2 bases, with 15 bases left in between. CDR3 length: 15 residues. Some clones are missing from TCRdb's copy, which holds only in-frame ones; the method was immunoSEQ multiplex PCR. The sample consists of approximately 69,000 clones, roughly nine tenths of them appearing once. The J gene is TRBJ2-7, the V gene TRBV6-5, with D possibly TRBD2 on 5 matching bases. The TCR comes from a human donor who received a combined kidney and bone marrow transplant. Sequenced here: CD4+ T cells from blood, sampled before the transplant. Here the CDR3 DNA reads TGTGCCAGCAGTTCTCGCGATGGAGGCGCCTACGAGCAGTACTTC. It is translated as CASSSRDGGAYEQYF.